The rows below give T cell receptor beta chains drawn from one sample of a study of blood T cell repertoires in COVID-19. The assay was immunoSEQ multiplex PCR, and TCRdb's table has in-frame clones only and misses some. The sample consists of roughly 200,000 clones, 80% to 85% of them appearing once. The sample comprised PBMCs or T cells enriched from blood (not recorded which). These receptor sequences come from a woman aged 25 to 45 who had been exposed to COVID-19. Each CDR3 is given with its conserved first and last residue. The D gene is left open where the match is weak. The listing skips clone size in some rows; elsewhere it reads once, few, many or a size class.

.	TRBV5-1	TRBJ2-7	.	TGCGCCAGCAGCTTGGCACCCCCCGGGGACTTCCCCTACGAGCAGTACTTC	CASSLAPPGDFPYEQYF
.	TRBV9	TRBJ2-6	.	TGTGCCAGCAGCGTAGGGGTAGCCGAGTGGTCTGGGGCCAACGTCCTGACTTTC	CASSVGVAEWSGANVLTF
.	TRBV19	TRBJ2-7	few	TGTGCCAGTAGTATTCCAGGGCTACTCTACGAGCAGTACTTC	CASSIPGLLYEQYF
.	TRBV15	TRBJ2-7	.	TGTGCCACCAGCAGAACCAGTGCAGGTCAACGGGGGGAGCAGTACTTC	CATSRTSAGQRGEQYF
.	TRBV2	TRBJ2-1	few	TGTGCCAGCAGGGCAGGGGTCGATGAGCAGTTCTTC	CASRAGVDEQFF
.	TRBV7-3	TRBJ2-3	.	TGTGCCAGCAGCTTAATGAAGGGCGGGCCATCAGATACGCAGTATTTT	CASSLMKGGPSDTQYF
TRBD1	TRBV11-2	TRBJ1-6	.	TGTGCCAGCAGTCGCTCGACAGGGACCTCCTATAATTCACCCCTCCACTTT	CASSRSTGTSYNSPLHF
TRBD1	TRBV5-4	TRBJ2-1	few	TGTGCCAGCAGCCCCGACAGGGGCTCCTACAATGAGCAGTTCTTC	CASSPDRGSYNEQFF
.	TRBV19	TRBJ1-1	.	TGTGCCAGTACCAACGGTCGAGAGGGGAACACTGAAGCTTTCTTT	CASTNGREGNTEAFF
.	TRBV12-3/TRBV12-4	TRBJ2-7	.	TGTGCCAGCAGTTTAGTACTCGGCTACGAGCAGTACTTC	CASSLVLGYEQYF
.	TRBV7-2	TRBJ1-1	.	TGTGCCAGCAGCTTAGCGACAAGTGTCACTGAAGCTTTCTTT	CASSLATSVTEAFF
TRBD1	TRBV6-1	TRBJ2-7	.	TGTGCCAGCAGTGAGGGGACAGGGGGTAGCTACGAGCAGTACTTC	CASSEGTGGSYEQYF
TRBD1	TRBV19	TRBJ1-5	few	TGTGCCAGTAGTATCCCCGGGGACAGGGGCGGTCAGCCCCAGCATTTT	CASSIPGDRGGQPQHF
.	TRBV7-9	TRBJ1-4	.	TGTGCCAGCAGCGCCGGGACGGGGCCGGGGGGGAAACTGTTTTTT	CASSAGTGPGGKLFF
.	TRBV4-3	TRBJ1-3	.	TGCGCCAGCAGCCAATCTTCGCCAGACTCTGGAAACACCATATATTTT	CASSQSSPDSGNTIYF
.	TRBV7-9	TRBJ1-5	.	TGTGCCAGCAGCGGCGGAGCAAATCAGCCCCAGCATTTT	CASSGGANQPQHF
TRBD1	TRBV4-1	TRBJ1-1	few	TGCGCCAGCAGCCATCGCGGGACAGGGGTGAGGGGCACTGAAGCTTTCTTT	CASSHRGTGVRGTEAFF
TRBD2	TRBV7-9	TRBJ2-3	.	TGTGCCAGCAGCTTAGGTATAGCGGGGGTCACAGATACGCAGTATTTT	CASSLGIAGVTDTQYF
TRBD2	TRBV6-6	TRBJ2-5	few	TGTGCCAGCAGTTACGGGACTAGCGGTGAGACCCAGTACTTC	CASSYGTSGETQYF
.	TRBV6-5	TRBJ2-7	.	TGTGCCAGCACCTCCCAGGGTCGCCCCTACGAGCAGTACTTC	CASTSQGRPYEQYF
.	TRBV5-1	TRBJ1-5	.	TGCGCCAGCAGCTTGGCGGCAGGGGAGAATCAGCCCCAGCATTTT	CASSLAAGENQPQHF
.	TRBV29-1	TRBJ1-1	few	TGCAGCGCCGAGAGAACTGAAGCTTTCTTT	CSAERTEAFF
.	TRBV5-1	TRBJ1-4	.	TGCGCCAGCAGTTTCACGGACAGCCTTAATGAAAAACTGTTTTTT	CASSFTDSLNEKLFF
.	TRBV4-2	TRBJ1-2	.	TGTGCCAGCAGCCAAGATCTCAGTGGAGAGGTGGCTGGCTACACCTTC	CASSQDLSGEVAGYTF
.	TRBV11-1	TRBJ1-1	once	TGTGCCAGCAGCTTAGATCCGGTGAACACTGAAGCTTTCTTT	CASSLDPVNTEAFF
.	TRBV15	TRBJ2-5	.	TGTGCCACCAGCAGGACACAAGAGACCCAGTACTTC	CATSRTQETQYF
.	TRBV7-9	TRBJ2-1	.	TGTGCCAGCAGCCCACATGCAGGGAATGAGCAGTTCTTC	CASSPHAGNEQFF
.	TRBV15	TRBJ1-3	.	TGTGCCACCAGCAGAGATCGGTCAGGAAACACCATATATTTT	CATSRDRSGNTIYF
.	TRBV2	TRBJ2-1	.	TGTGCCAGCAGTGAAGTACAGAGTGAGCAGTTCTTC	CASSEVQSEQFF
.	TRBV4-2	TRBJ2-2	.	TGTGCCAGCAGCTACCTCAGGGGAAACACCGGGGAGCTGTTTTTT	CASSYLRGNTGELFF
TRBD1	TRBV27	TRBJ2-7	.	TGTGCCAGCCAAATACACGGGACAGGCTACGAGCAGTACTTC	CASQIHGTGYEQYF
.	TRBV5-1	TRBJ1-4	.	TGCGCCAGCAGCTCGGATACCCAAGGGGCGCGGGAAAAACTGTTTTTT	CASSSDTQGAREKLFF
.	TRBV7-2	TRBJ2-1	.	TGTGCCAGCAGCTTAGTTCAGGGTTCGCATGAGCAGTTCTTC	CASSLVQGSHEQFF
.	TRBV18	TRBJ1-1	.	TGTGCCAGCTCACCACCGGATGGGCCTGAAGCTTTCTTT	CASSPPDGPEAFF